Given below is one T cell receptor (beta chain) in context. This receptor's antigen is unknown. No base quality information exists; no much larger clone differs at one position. This record comes from a study of CD8 T cells in Susac syndrome (dated by TCRdb to about 2019). In the study overall: Among the Susac syndrome patients who were sequenced, clinically active disease was present in six and clinical remission was observed in roughly eight. At the time of blood withdrawal, Susac syndrome patients were either therapy-naive, taking corticosteroids (with some also receiving IVIg), or on IVIg alone. The study used repertoire sequencing to test whether antigen drove CD8+ T cell activation and differentiation in Susac syndrome.

Study-wide conclusions, independent of this receptor: The TCR sequencing and HLA analysis was acknowledged to have included a relatively small number of individuals. In the CD4+ T cell repertoire of Susac syndrome patients, clonal expansion was not detected.

RNA was extracted with the RNeasy kit and roughly 0.45 to 1 ug was reverse transcribed using random hexamers. TCR beta CDR3 regions were amplified with the immunoSEQ multiplex PCR assay covering 54 Vbeta and 13 Jbeta segments. Bias from PCR amplification was corrected by using a synthetic template baseline for primer optimization and for computational correction. On the authors' methods: Reads were annotated to V, D and J genes according to IMGT and were analyzed with immunoSEQ Analyzer, with only productive sequences retained. Clonality was calculated as one minus the Shannon entropy normalized by log2 of the number of productive unique sequences. Public and private clones were assessed among the 100 most prevalent clones of each patient and control. Clones were defined as Susac-specific if absent from the healthy and MS cohorts, from 900 to 1,200 published viral clones and from other ImmuneACCESS disease sequences. TCRdb redid the processing of the public reads, applying fastp at Q25 and MiXCR, and retained in-frame beta chains. Rows with a matching CDR3 protein are joined into one entry that keeps the most common DNA and genes. TCRdb assigned the V and J calls; the authors' analysis was not used. Recorded for this sample are 95,000 to 150,000 distinct CDR3 sequences; just over 95% of them occurred a single time. Jointly, the top ten make up over 0.12% of the sample.

High-throughput TCR beta sequencing profiled peripheral blood CD8+ and CD4+ T cells from healthy donors, Susac syndrome patients and multiple sclerosis patients. The Susac syndrome patients fulfilled recently defined diagnostic criteria for either definite or probable disease. Bulk CD8+ and CD4+ T cells were purified by magnetic negative isolation, while CD8+ TEMRA cells were enriched using FACS. Blood was drawn into EDTA tubes, processed within 24 hours, and PBMCs were isolated by density gradient centrifugation. PBMCs intended for TCR sequencing were cryopreserved in liquid nitrogen and thawed later in a water bath at 37 degrees C. Purity of sorted or isolated CD4+, CD8+ and CD8+ TEMRA cells was at least 90%. The CDR3 runs 12 amino acids, cysteine and phenylalanine included. This entry keeps only the CDR3 DNA: 36 bases, framed from base 1. The junction shows trimming of 7 bases on V and 7 bases on J, plus 16 bases between the germline ends. CDR1 and CDR2 were assigned from the germline V gene as SQVTM and ANQGSEA.

Source material: CD4+ T cells from PBMCs. The chain uses TRBV29-1 and TRBJ1-1; matching of 6 bases hints at TRBD1 as the D gene. This TCR was recovered from a human donor with Susac syndrome. The CDR3 corresponds to CSAERQAYEAFF. The bases read TGCAGCGCCGAACGACAGGCATATGAAGCTTTCTTT.